The 25 T cell receptor beta chains in this list originate from one sample, sequenced in a study of blood T cell repertoires in COVID-19. The repertoire was sequenced with immunoSEQ multiplex PCR; TCRdb's copy has only in-frame clones and lacks some. This sample has roughly 230,000 clones; around four fifths occur once, and the top ten carry around 6.8%. The sequenced material came from peripheral blood. The receptors shown here come from a woman aged 60-75 years with active or convalescent COVID-19.

This clone appeared once. Other DNA sequences from this sample encode an identical CDR3 as well. The chain has TRBV2 and TRBJ2-3, with 9 nucleotides matching TRBD1. This CDR3 region has 14 residues. Germline trimming cut 4 bases from V and 3 bases from J; bases unmatched to any gene: 2. Germline V gives CDR1 SNHLY, CDR2 FYNNEI. CDR3 sequence reads: CASSVTGGTDTQYF. The CDR3 coding sequence is TGTGCCAGCAGTGTGACAGGGGGGACAGATACGCAGTATTTT.

This chain connects TRBV19 to TRBJ2-1, with 12 positions matching TRBD1. This CDR3 has 15 residues. V gave up 1 base and J gave up 8 bases; unmatched junction bases: 3. From germline, CDR1 is LNHDA and CDR2 SQIVND (reference sequence). CDR3 in DNA: TGTGCCAGTAGTATAGTCGGGACAGGGGGCTATGAGCAGTTCTTC. It specifies CASSIVGTGGYEQFF.

The gene calls are TRBV7-9 and TRBJ1-1; 8 bases match TRBD1. This CDR3 is 14 amino acids long. Germline V gene sequence: CDR1 SEHNR, CDR2 FQNEAQ (reference sequence). After removal of 5 bases from V and 5 bases from J, the junction contained 7 bases not matched to a gene. In DNA, the CDR3 is TGTGCCAGCAGCAAGGACAGGGTGGGGACTGAAGCTTTCTTT. Its translation is CASSKDRVGTEAFF.

This clone occurred a few times. This chain uses TRBV7-8 with TRBJ1-6; D remains ambiguous. There are 17 residues in the CDR3. The ends were cut back, 2 bases at V and 0 bases at J, with 11 bases in the middle. From germline, CDR1 is SGHVS and CDR2 FQNEAQ. The CDR3 sequence: CASSLTGGSSYNSPLHF. CDR3 nucleotides: TGTGCCAGCAGCTTAACGGGTGGAAGCTCCTATAATTCACCCCTCCACTTT.

The chain recombines TRBV27 with TRBJ1-5; D is unclear. Trimming left V 7 bases short and J 0 bases short, with 16 bases between. Germline-derived CDR1 and CDR2 are MNHEY and SMNVEV (reference sequence). CDR3 length equals 16 residues. CDR3 sequence: CASKLAGKHSNQPQHF. As DNA, the CDR3 is TGTGCCAGCAAACTCGCCGGGAAACATAGCAATCAGCCCCAGCATTTT.

In its sample, this clone was seen once. The CDR3 protein is CASSSPGGNTEAFF. In DNA form, the CDR3 reads TGTGCCAGCAGCTCCCCAGGAGGGAACACTGAAGCTTTCTTT. The V call is TRBV6-5, the J call TRBJ1-1; no clear D. V was pared by 6 bases and J by 1 base, with 12 bases between. This CDR3 spans 14 amino acids. Germline V CDR1 and CDR2: MNHEY, SVGAGI.

This chain uses TRBV11-3 with TRBJ2-2; TRBD1 agrees at 7 bases. V trimming: 1 base; J trimming: 7 bases; junction bases outside the gene matches: 6. Germline values: CDR1 SGHNT, CDR2 YENEEA. The CDR3 extends over 15 amino acids. The CDR3 loop reads CASSLGQGENGELFF. The DNA of the CDR3 is TGTGCCAGCAGCTTAGGGCAGGGGGAGAACGGGGAGCTGTTTTTT.

The chain combines TRBV11-3 with TRBJ2-7; D ambiguous. Trimming pared 1 base from V and 3 bases from J, leaving 10 bases between. Germline CDR1 is SGHNT and CDR2 is YENEEA. This CDR3 is built from 14 residues. Written as DNA, the CDR3 is TGTGCCAGCAGCTTAGCGTCGGAGTACTACGAGCAGTACTTC. Residues: CASSLASEYYEQYF.

The chain links TRBV18 to TRBJ1-3; D may be TRBD1 (6 bases). V was shortened by 8 bases and J by 3 bases, with 20 bases between the two germline ends. The germline V gene encodes CDR1 KGHSH and CDR2 LQKENI. The CDR3 runs to 16 residues. The CDR3 sequence is CASTRWGQENGNTIYF. CDR3 nucleotides: TGTGCCAGCACCCGGTGGGGGCAGGAGAATGGAAACACCATATATTTT.

The chain joins TRBV3-1 (or the pseudogene TRBV3-2) to TRBJ2-5, with 12 bases aligning to TRBD2. The CDR3 is 16 residues long. V was clipped by 3 bases and J by 1 base; unmatched bases: 3. CDR1 and CDR2 (germline): LGHDT, YNNKEL (reference sequence). DNA of the CDR3: TGTGCCAGCAGCCACACTAGCGGGGGGCCCCAAGAGACCCAGTACTTC. Translation: CASSHTSGGPQETQYF.

The chain is built from TRBV19 and TRBJ2-1; TRBD2 aligns across 13 bases. The CDR3 extends over 17 amino acids. Germline loops: CDR1 LNHDA, CDR2 SQIVND (reference sequence). V shed 1 base and J 3 bases; nucleotides not matched to a gene: 3. CDR3 protein: CASSIGTSGGVYNEQFF. Here the CDR3 DNA reads TGTGCCAGTAGTATAGGAACTAGCGGGGGGGTCTACAATGAGCAGTTCTTC. The entire variable domain, with the rest obtained from reference TRBV19 and TRBJ2-1, is as follows: DGGITQSPKYLFRKEGQNVTLSCEQNLNHDAMYWYRQDPGQGLRLIYYSQIVNDFQKGDIAEGYSVSREKKESFPLTVTSAQKNPTAFYLCASSIGTSGGVYNEQFFGPGTRLTVL.

The chain carries TRBV15 and TRBJ1-1, with D possibly TRBD1 on 5 matching bases. The CDR3 is made up of 14 amino acids. Looked up from germline, CDR1 is LNHNV and CDR2 is YYDKDF (reference sequence). Trimming cost V 0 bases and J 11 bases, with 16 bases left between them. CDR3: CATSRDLAYGGAFF. CDR3 in DNA: TGTGCCACCAGCAGAGATCTAGCCTACGGGGGGGCTTTCTTT.

CDR3 region: CASSPTGPMGLSEQFF. CDR3 bases: TGTGCCAGCAGCCCGACAGGGCCGATGGGGTTGAGTGAGCAGTTCTTC. V usage is TRBV2 and J usage is TRBJ2-1; TRBD1 aligns across 7 bases. Germline assignment: CDR1 SNHLY and CDR2 FYNNEI. The J segment lost 9 bases and the V segment lost 6 bases, leaving 17 bases of the junction unmatched. This CDR3 spans 16 amino acids.

In this sample, this clone turned up a few times. This CDR3 is CASSQDRGSNQPQHF. DNA for the CDR3: TGTGCCAGCAGTCAAGACAGGGGGAGCAATCAGCCCCAGCATTTT. The V gene is TRBV28, the J gene TRBJ1-5, with 9 bases that match TRBD1. The CDR3 has 15 residues. CDR1 and CDR2 from the germline V gene are MDHEN and SYDVKM. The trim removed 5 bases at V and 1 base at J, leaving 3 bases unmatched. Full variable domain (missing parts from reference TRBV28 and TRBJ1-5): DVKVTQSSRYLVKRTGEKVFLECVQDMDHENMFWYRQDPGLGLRLIYFSYDVKMKEKGDIPEGYSVSREKKERFSLILESASTNQTSMYLCASSQDRGSNQPQHFGDGTRLSIL.

V gene TRBV6-5 combines with J gene TRBJ2-7, with 7 positions matching TRBD1. J lost 7 bases, V lost 5 bases, and 11 bases had no gene match. The CDR3 consists of 14 residues. Per germline, CDR1 MNHEY and CDR2 SVGAGI. The CDR3 DNA reads TGTGCCAGCAGTCTCTCGGACAGGACGAGAGAGCAGTACGTC. It specifies CASSLSDRTREQYV.

This clone was seen a single time. CDR3 nucleotides: TGTGCCAGCAGCCCAGGGTCTGTCTATGGCTACACCTTC. The encoded protein is CASSPGSVYGYTF. This sequence joins TRBV3-1 (or the pseudogene TRBV3-2) and TRBJ1-2; a weak D match, TRBD1 (5 bases). Trimming took off 4 bases at V and 4 bases at J, with 10 bases between the two ends. The CDR3 is 13 amino acids. Germline CDR1 LGHDT, CDR2 YNNKEL (reference sequence).

The chain employs TRBV19 and TRBJ1-5; D uncertain. Trimming left V 1 base short and J 5 bases short, with 12 bases between. Per the germline V gene, CDR1 is LNHDA and CDR2 is SQIVND (reference sequence). CDR3 length: 15 amino acids. CDR3 sequence (DNA): TGTGCCAGTAGTATAGTAGCAGTCAACTATCAGCCCCAGCATTTT. Residues: CASSIVAVNYQPQHF.

The gene calls are TRBV6-5 and TRBJ1-2; TRBD1 might be the D (6 bases). Looked up from germline, CDR1 is MNHEY and CDR2 is SVGAGI. The CDR3 runs to 14 residues. With 5 bases removed from V and 0 bases from J, the gap between germline ends came to 10 bases. CDR3 bases: TGTGCCAGCAGTACACAGGGAACTAACTATGGCTACACCTTC. The encoded protein is CASSTQGTNYGYTF.

The chain couples TRBV19 to TRBJ1-5; TRBD1 matches at 9 bases. Trimming took 4 bases from V and 6 from J; bases not matched to a gene: 7. The CDR3 totals 15 residues. Germline CDR1 is LNHDA and CDR2 is SQIVND (reference sequence). Written as DNA, the CDR3 is TGTGCCAGTAGTACCGCGGGACAGGGAGCTCAGCCCCAGCATTTT. Protein product: CASSTAGQGAQPQHF.

V gene TRBV30 combines with J gene TRBJ2-5; the match to TRBD2 covers 8 bases. Germline V lookup: CDR1 GTSNPN, CDR2 SVGIG (reference sequence). The V segment lost 3 bases and the J segment 11 bases; nucleotides outside the gene matches: 14. The CDR3 is made up of 14 amino acids. DNA for the CDR3: TGTGCCTGGAGGAGCGGGGGCCGACAAGAGGGACAGTACTTC. Residues: CAWRSGGRQEGQYF.

The chain combines TRBV5-6 with TRBJ2-2; no clear D gene. CDR1 SGHDT and CDR2 YYEEEE come from the germline V gene. The V end was cut by 0 bases, the J end by 5 bases, with 11 bases between. The CDR3 spans 15 residues. The CDR3 sequence is CASSLVIGLTGELFF. CDR3 nucleotide sequence: TGTGCCAGCAGCTTGGTAATCGGGTTAACCGGGGAGCTGTTTTTT. Complete variable domain (other parts from reference TRBV5-6 and TRBJ2-2): DAGVTQSPTHLIKTRGQQVTLRCSPKSGHDTVSWYQQALGQGPQFIFQYYEEEERQRGNFPDRFSGHQFPNYSSELNVNALLLGDSALYLCASSLVIGLTGELFFGEGSRLTVL.

For the CDR3, the DNA is TGTGCCACCAGCAGAGAATACAGGGAGGGGACTGAAGCTTTCTTT. The encoded protein is CATSREYREGTEAFF. The rearrangement links TRBV15 to TRBJ1-1; D is perhaps TRBD1 (6 bases). CDR1 LNHNV and CDR2 YYDKDF come from the germline V gene (reference sequence). The CDR3 extends over 15 amino acids. V lost 0 bases to trimming and J lost 5 bases, with 13 bases between them.

V is TRBV18 and J is TRBJ1-4, with a tentative D call TRBD1 (5 bases). CDR1 and CDR2 (germline): KGHSH, LQKENI. Deletions cut 3 bases from V and 8 bases from J, with 10 bases between. CDR3 length: 13 amino acids. CDR3 loop: CASSPQGWEKLFF. The CDR3, as DNA: TGTGCCAGCTCACCCCAGGGTTGGGAAAAACTGTTTTTT.

The chain couples TRBV29-1 to TRBJ1-1; no clear D. In germline, CDR1 is SQVTM, CDR2 ANQGSEA. The CDR3 has 13 residues. Trimming cost V 6 bases and J 2 bases, with 13 bases left between them. Here the CDR3 reads CSVAWASNTEAFF. CDR3 nucleotides: TGCAGCGTCGCTTGGGCTAGCAACACTGAAGCTTTCTTT.

This rearrangement joins TRBV5-8 to TRBJ2-7; D possibly corresponds to TRBD2 (6 bases). The CDR3 is made up of 13 amino acids. Per the germline V gene, CDR1 is SGHTS and CDR2 is YDEGEE. Trimming left V 7 bases short and J 2 bases short, with 13 bases between. CDR3 loop: CASPVLAAYEQYF. The CDR3 DNA sequence: TGTGCCAGCCCCGTATTAGCGGCCTACGAGCAGTACTTC.